This T cell receptor (beta chain) came from a study of T cells after yellow fever vaccination. On this clonotype itself: What it recognizes is unknown.

The CDR3 length is 16 residues. Germline lookup yields CDR1 DFQATT and CDR2 SNEGSKA (reference sequence). V was clipped by 3 bases and J by 4 bases; unmatched bases: 15. TCRdb recomputed calls from the 5' RACE reads with MiXCR, one row per CDR3 protein. Found here are hundreds of thousands of distinct CDR3 sequences, approximately 12% of them singletons; the top ten hold 2.5% to 4%. Findings of the study overall: A weaker but faster secondary response was observed, peaking on day 5 versus 15. Clones from primary vaccination mostly reappeared after the booster (roughly 97% CD4, approximately 88% CD8).

This TCR was sampled from a man aged 18 to 30 who received the YFV17D yellow fever vaccine. Specimen: CD4+ T cells sorted from PBMCs, collected 15 days after the yellow fever booster vaccination. The V gene is TRBV20-1, the J gene TRBJ2-7; 7 nucleotides align to TRBD1. In nucleotides, the CDR3 is TGCAGTGCTAGGGGAACACAGGGGTTCCCTTCATACGAGCAGTACTTC. This codes for CSARGTQGFPSYEQYF.